A single sample is the source of the 10 T cell receptor beta chains below, sequenced in a study of PD-1 blockade in classical Hodgkin lymphoma. Sequenced by immunoSEQ multiplex PCR; TCRdb stores in-frame clones only, minus some. The data show roughly 150,000 clones, with less than 80% seen just once and 9.2% held by the top ten. All trial patients relapsed after autologous stem cell transplantation. The starting material was peripheral blood mononuclear cells (PBMCs), obtained before the second cycle of nivolumab. The receptors stem from a human donor with classical Hodgkin lymphoma.

The chain couples TRBV6-5 to TRBJ1-2; 7 nucleotides match TRBD1. Losses at the gene ends were 5 bases for V and 5 bases for J; bases not matched to a gene: 5. Germline assignment: CDR1 MNHEY and CDR2 SVGAGI. This CDR3 region has 13 residues. The CDR3 spells CASSRQGWYGYTF. CDR3 bases: TGTGCCAGCAGTAGACAGGGATGGTATGGCTACACCTTC.

The chain uses TRBV6-6 and TRBJ1-1; D not resolved. The CDR3 contains 14 residues. V was cut by 6 bases and J by 11 bases, with 22 bases left in between. Germline CDR1 is MNHNY and CDR2 is SVGAGI (reference sequence). The CDR3 protein is CASSPFGDPGEAFF. In DNA, the CDR3 is TGTGCCAGCAGCCCCTTCGGTGACCCCGGCGAGGCTTTCTTT.

A few counts support this clone. The identical CDR3 is also encoded by other nucleotide sequences in the sample. The rearrangement links TRBV7-9 to TRBJ1-1, with no clear D. CDR3 size: 11 residues. The germline V and J ends were trimmed by 5 bases and 7 bases, with 8 bases remaining between them. Germline V gene data show CDR1 as SEHNR and CDR2 as FQNEAQ (reference sequence). CDR3 coding DNA: TGTGCCAGCAGCCCGCTTGGTGAAGCTTTCTTT. The encoded protein is CASSPLGEAFF.

V is TRBV18 and J is TRBJ1-1; D is possibly TRBD1 (5 bases). This CDR3 contains 14 residues. Trimming removed 2 bases from V and 1 base from J, with 8 bases in between. Germline-derived CDR1 and CDR2 are KGHSH and LQKENI. CDR3 DNA sequence: TGTGCCAGCTCACCAGGGGCTGGGAACACTGAAGCTTTCTTT. Translated, it gives CASSPGAGNTEAFF.

The V and J genes are TRBV27 and TRBJ2-1, with 15 positions matching TRBD2. The germline gives CDR1 MNHEY, CDR2 SMNVEV (reference sequence). The CDR3 contains 16 residues. The trim removed 5 bases at V and 7 bases at J, leaving 6 bases unmatched. CDR3 sequence (DNA): TGTGCCAGCAGTGCCCGGACTAGCGGGAGGGGGAATGAGCAGTTCTTC. It translates to CASSARTSGRGNEQFF.

Only one count was recorded for this clone. The chain combines TRBV9 with TRBJ2-7; D may be TRBD1 (7 bases). Deletions cut 4 bases from V and 6 bases from J, with 29 bases between. Germline assignment: CDR1 SGDLS and CDR2 YYNGEE. The CDR3 runs to 18 residues. The CDR3 region has the DNA TGTGCCAGCAGCCCCCGGACAGGAGGGTCTGAGGGCCAGGGCGAGCAGTACTTC. This sequence encodes CASSPRTGGSEGQGEQYF.

In its sample, this clone was seen a few times. The chain has TRBV9 and TRBJ2-1, with D tentatively TRBD2 (5 bases). The germline gives CDR1 SGDLS, CDR2 YYNGEE. The germline V and J ends were trimmed by 0 bases and 4 bases, with 14 bases remaining between them. This CDR3 has 16 residues. The CDR3 DNA reads TGTGCCAGCAGCGTAGTGGTGGGAGACGGGTACAATGAGCAGTTCTTC. This gives the protein CASSVVVGDGYNEQFF.

As for this clone: Mismatch with germline at one junction end may stem from a read error. V is TRBV6-1 and J is TRBJ2-3; D may be TRBD2 (5 bases). Germline V gene sequence: CDR1 MNHNS, CDR2 SASEGT. This CDR3 is built from 16 residues. CDR3 in amino acids: CASSGPSYSSTDTRYF. CDR3 nucleotide sequence: TGTGCCAGCAGTGGCCCTAGCTACTCTAGCACAGATACGCGGTATTTT.

This chain uses TRBV6-6 with TRBJ1-4; D may be TRBD1 (5 bases). CDR1 and CDR2 (germline): MNHNY, SVGAGI (reference sequence). The CDR3 covers 15 residues. Trimming took 2 bases from V and 5 from J, leaving 12 bases between them. The CDR3 nucleotides are TGTGCCAGCAGTTACGGGGACTCTTCAAATGAAAAACTGTTTTTT. Encoded protein: CASSYGDSSNEKLFF.

The chain carries TRBV11-3 and TRBJ2-1; 11 nucleotides match TRBD2. Germline CDR1 is SGHNT and CDR2 is YENEEA. Trimming took 5 bases from V and 3 from J; bases not matched to a gene: 9. The CDR3 sequence is 17 residues long. This CDR3 reads CASSPTVGLAGYNEQFF. CDR3 sequence (DNA): TGTGCCAGCAGCCCGACGGTTGGACTAGCGGGCTACAATGAGCAGTTCTTC. The whole variable domain, filled in from reference TRBV11-3 and TRBJ2-1, reads EAGVVQSPRYKIIEKKQPVAFWCNPISGHNTLYWYLQNLGQGPELLIRYENEEAVDDSQLPKDRFSAERLKGVDSTLKIQPAELGDSAVYLCASSPTVGLAGYNEQFFGPGTRLTVL.